This T cell receptor beta chain emerged from a study of cytomegalovirus exposure and HLA in healthy donors. Whole-study findings and limits: Immune exposure information available was restricted to CMV serostatus.

This CDR3 contains 14 residues. Germline V gene lookup returns CDR1 ENHRY and CDR2 SYGVKD. Trimming removed 3 bases from V and 8 bases from J; junction bases left unmatched: 5. Use of 60 Vbeta and 13 Jbeta primers characterized the PCR. Some clones are missing from TCRdb's copy, which holds only in-frame ones; the method was immunoSEQ multiplex PCR. The sample has just under 95,000 clones; roughly 73% are singletons. This clone has only a few counts. Antigen: not known. At the DNA level, this CDR3 is encoded by other sequences in the same sample as well. Sequenced: PBMCs. The chain is built from TRBV10-3 and TRBJ1-2; 11 bases agree with TRBD1. The clonotype was recovered from a man aged 50 to 59 in good health and CMV-seropositive. CDR3 in DNA: TGTGCCATCAGTGAATCCGGGACAGGGGGGGGCTACACCTTC. Protein product: CAISESGTGGGYTF.